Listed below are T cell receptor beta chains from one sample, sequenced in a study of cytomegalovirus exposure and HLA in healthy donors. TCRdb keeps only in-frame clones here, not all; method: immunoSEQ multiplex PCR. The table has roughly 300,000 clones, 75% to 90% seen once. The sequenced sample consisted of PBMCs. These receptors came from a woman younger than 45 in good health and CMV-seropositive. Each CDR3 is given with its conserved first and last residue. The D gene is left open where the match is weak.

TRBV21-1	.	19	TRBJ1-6	CASSKVVSTPLGYNSPLHF
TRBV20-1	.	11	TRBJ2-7	CSARGVHEQYF
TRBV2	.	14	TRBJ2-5	CASSRRQIQETQYF
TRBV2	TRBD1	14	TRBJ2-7	CASLQRQGNNEQYF
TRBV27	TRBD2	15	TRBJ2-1	CASSSGGAAYNEQFF
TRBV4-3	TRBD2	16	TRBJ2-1	CASSPVWGRAWVEQFF
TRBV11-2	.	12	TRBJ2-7	CASSLGTSEQYF
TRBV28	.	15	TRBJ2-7	CASRGGGSGAYEQYF
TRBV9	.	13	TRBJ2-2	CASSFSANGELFF
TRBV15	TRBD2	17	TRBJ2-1	CATSRGGLAGDDYEQFF
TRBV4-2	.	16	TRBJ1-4	CASSQDIRNPNEKLFF